Listed here are 13 T cell receptor beta chains from one sample, sequenced in a study of naive and memory T cell subsets. Four PCR rounds used nested alpha and beta constant region primers plus the SP2 primer. TCRdb re-analysed the 5' RACE reads in MiXCR, keeping a single row per CDR3 protein. The table lists roughly 60,000 distinct CDR3 sequences, 5.5% to 8.5% of them singletons. TCR cDNA received a 3' ligated oligonucleotide that carried a UMI. The receptors stem from a male donor in good health.

This clonotype showed up many times. The genes are TRBV11-2 and TRBJ1-2; D is unclear. The V and J ends lost 3 bases and 2 bases respectively, with 16 bases between them. This CDR3 is 16 amino acids long. Germline V CDR1 and CDR2: SGHAT, FQNNGV. The CDR3 bases are TGTGCCAGCAGCTTTCTAAACCAGGATTTCAACTATGGCTACACCTTC. This gives the protein CASSFLNQDFNYGYTF.

This clonotype was recorded at least ten times. The chain carries TRBV5-1 and TRBJ1-4; a possible D gene is TRBD1 (5 bases). Trimming shortened V by 0 bases and J by 3 bases, and 9 bases separated the two germline ends. This CDR3 is 15 amino acids long. The germline CDR1 and CDR2 sequences are SGHRS and YFSETQ. The CDR3 is CASSLETAPNEKLFF. The CDR3 DNA reads TGCGCCAGCAGCTTGGAGACAGCCCCTAATGAAAAACTGTTTTTT.

The gene calls are TRBV19 and TRBJ2-4; TRBD2 aligns across 11 bases. Germline trimming cut 9 bases from V and 8 bases from J; bases unmatched to any gene: 12. This CDR3 spans 15 amino acids. CDR1 is LNHDA, CDR2 SQIVND, per germline (reference sequence). This chain's CDR3 is CASKLTLAGGDIQYF. The DNA for the CDR3 is TGTGCCAGCAAACTAACCTTAGCGGGGGGGGACATTCAGTACTTC.

This sequence joins TRBV27 and TRBJ2-2; D is unclear. The CDR3 covers 14 residues. V was trimmed by 3 bases and J by 5 bases, leaving 10 bases between them. From germline, CDR1 is MNHEY and CDR2 SMNVEV (reference sequence). CDR3 nucleotides: TGTGCCAGCAGTTTTAGGGCGCGGACCGGGGAGCTGTTTTTT. Its protein is CASSFRARTGELFF.

The chain is built from TRBV2 and TRBJ2-3; D is ambiguous. CDR1 is SNHLY and CDR2 is FYNNEI in the germline V gene. Trimming removed 4 bases from V and 6 bases from J, with 20 bases in between. This CDR3 comprises 16 residues. The CDR3 nucleotides read TGTGCCAGCAGTGGGTGGCAGAGAAGGCCCACTGATACGCAGTATTTT. Its translation: CASSGWQRRPTDTQYF.

This clonotype came up a few times. The genes are TRBV12-3 or TRBV12-4 and TRBJ2-5; maybe TRBD1 (5 bases). The CDR3 extends over 16 amino acids. Trimming took off 5 bases at V and 1 base at J, with 17 bases between the two ends. CDR3 amino acids: CASSPQDRAIQETQYF. The CDR3 coding sequence is TGTGCCAGCAGTCCACAGGACCGCGCCATCCAAGAGACCCAGTACTTC.

This clonotype appeared many times. V usage is TRBV5-1 and J usage is TRBJ2-2; 7 bases line up with TRBD1. Germline V CDR1 and CDR2: SGHRS, YFSETQ. CDR3 length equals 15 residues. V shed 9 bases and J 0 bases; nucleotides not matched to a gene: 8. The CDR3 DNA sequence: TGCGCCACGGAGGCCGGGACAGCGAACACCGGGGAGCTGTTTTTT. It is translated as CATEAGTANTGELFF.

This chain links TRBV5-5 with TRBJ2-5, with TRBD2 matching 9 bases. Germline assignment: CDR1 SGHKS and CDR2 YYEKEE (reference sequence). Trimming took 7 bases from V and 5 from J; bases not matched to a gene: 9. The CDR3 runs 14 residues. The CDR3 DNA is TGTGCCAGCTATCTACTAGCGGGTGCTGAGACCCAGTACTTC. Protein: CASYLLAGAETQYF.

This clonotype was found a few times. The chain couples TRBV9 to TRBJ2-3; 7 bases line up with TRBD2. The CDR3 runs to 15 residues. Trimming took 2 bases from V and 2 from J; bases not matched to a gene: 5. The V gene's germline CDR1 is SGDLS and CDR2 YYNGEE. The CDR3: CASSVGGGNTDTQYF. The CDR3 region has the DNA TGTGCCAGCAGCGTTGGCGGGGGAAACACAGATACGCAGTATTTT.

The chain couples TRBV19 to TRBJ2-3, with TRBD2 as a possible D gene (6 bases). V was clipped by 8 bases and J by 2 bases, with 17 bases between them. The CDR3 consists of 15 residues. Germline V lookup: CDR1 LNHDA, CDR2 SQIVND (reference sequence). In nucleotides, the CDR3 is TGTGCCAGTGGAGACCTGAGGGACTCCACAGATACGCAGTATTTT. As protein: CASGDLRDSTDTQYF.

A few counts support this clonotype. The chain employs TRBV12-3 or TRBV12-4 and TRBJ2-2, with TRBD2 matching 13 bases. Germline trimming cut 3 bases from V and 0 bases from J; bases unmatched to any gene: 4. There are 18 residues in the CDR3. CDR3 residues: CASSFRTSGGSNTGELFF. CDR3 sequence (DNA): TGTGCCAGCAGTTTTAGGACTAGCGGGGGCTCGAACACCGGGGAGCTGTTTTTT.

This clonotype was seen ten or more times. The genes are TRBV5-5 and TRBJ2-7; D is perhaps TRBD1 (6 bases). Trimming removed 3 bases from V and 4 bases from J, with 11 bases in between. The CDR3 spans 13 residues. Germline-derived CDR1 and CDR2 are SGHKS and YYEKEE (reference sequence). CDR3 bases: TGTGCCAGCAGCTCAGCAGGGGCTTACGAGCAGTACTTC. Protein sequence: CASSSAGAYEQYF.

The chain employs TRBV6-5 and TRBJ1-2; D is ambiguous. The CDR3 covers 14 residues. V gave up 8 bases and J gave up 3 bases, with 16 bases separating them. From germline, CDR1 is MNHEY and CDR2 SVGAGI. The CDR3 loop is CASSVREEDYGYTF. CDR3 nucleotide sequence: TGTGCCAGCTCAGTAAGGGAGGAGGACTATGGCTACACCTTC.